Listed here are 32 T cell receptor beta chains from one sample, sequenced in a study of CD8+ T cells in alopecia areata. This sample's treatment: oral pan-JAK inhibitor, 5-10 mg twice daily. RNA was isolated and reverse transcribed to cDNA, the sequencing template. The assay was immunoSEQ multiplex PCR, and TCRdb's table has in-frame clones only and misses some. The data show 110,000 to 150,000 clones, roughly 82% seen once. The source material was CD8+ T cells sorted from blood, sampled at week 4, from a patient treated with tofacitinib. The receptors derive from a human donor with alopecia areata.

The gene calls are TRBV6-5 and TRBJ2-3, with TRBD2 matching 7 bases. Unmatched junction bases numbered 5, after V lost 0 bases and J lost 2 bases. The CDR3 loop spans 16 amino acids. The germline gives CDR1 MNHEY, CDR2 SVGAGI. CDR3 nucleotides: TGTGCCAGCAGTTACTCGCGGGGGAGGGCCACAGATACGCAGTATTTT. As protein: CASSYSRGRATDTQYF.

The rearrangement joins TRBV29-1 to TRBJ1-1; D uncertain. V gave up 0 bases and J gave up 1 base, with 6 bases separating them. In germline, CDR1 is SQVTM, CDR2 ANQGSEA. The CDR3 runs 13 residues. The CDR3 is CSVEDGSNTEAFF. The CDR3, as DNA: TGCAGCGTTGAAGACGGATCGAACACTGAAGCTTTCTTT.

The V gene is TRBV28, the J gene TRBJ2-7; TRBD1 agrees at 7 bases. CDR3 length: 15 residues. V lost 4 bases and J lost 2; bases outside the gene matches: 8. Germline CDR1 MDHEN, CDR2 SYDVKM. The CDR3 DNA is TGTGCCAGCAGTTCATCATCACAGGGGCCCTACGAGCAGTACTTC. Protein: CASSSSSQGPYEQYF.

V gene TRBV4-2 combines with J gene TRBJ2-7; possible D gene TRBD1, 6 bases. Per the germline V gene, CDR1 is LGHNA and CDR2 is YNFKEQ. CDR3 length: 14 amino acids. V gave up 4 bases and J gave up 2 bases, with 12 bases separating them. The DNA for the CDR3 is TGTGCCAGCAGCCCGGACAGTTCCACCTACGAGCAGTACTTC. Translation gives CASSPDSSTYEQYF.

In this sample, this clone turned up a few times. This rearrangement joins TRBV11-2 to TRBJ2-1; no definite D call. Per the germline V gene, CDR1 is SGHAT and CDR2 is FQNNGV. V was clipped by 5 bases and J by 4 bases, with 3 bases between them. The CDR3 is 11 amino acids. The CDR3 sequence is CASSRYNEQFF. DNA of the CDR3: TGTGCCAGCAGCCGATACAATGAGCAGTTCTTC.

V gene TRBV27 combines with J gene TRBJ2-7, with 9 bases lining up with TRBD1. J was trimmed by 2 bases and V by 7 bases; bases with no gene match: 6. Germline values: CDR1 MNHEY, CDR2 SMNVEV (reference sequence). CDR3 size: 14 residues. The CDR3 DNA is TGTGCCAGCACTCCCCGGACAGGGGCCTACGAGCAGTACTTC. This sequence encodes CASTPRTGAYEQYF.

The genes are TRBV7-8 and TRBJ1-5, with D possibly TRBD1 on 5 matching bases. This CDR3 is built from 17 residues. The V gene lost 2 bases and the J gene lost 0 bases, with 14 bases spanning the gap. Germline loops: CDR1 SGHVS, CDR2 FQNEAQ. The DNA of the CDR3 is TGTGCCAGCAGCTTAAAGATACAGGACCTTAGCAATCAGCCCCAGCATTTT. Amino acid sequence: CASSLKIQDLSNQPQHF.

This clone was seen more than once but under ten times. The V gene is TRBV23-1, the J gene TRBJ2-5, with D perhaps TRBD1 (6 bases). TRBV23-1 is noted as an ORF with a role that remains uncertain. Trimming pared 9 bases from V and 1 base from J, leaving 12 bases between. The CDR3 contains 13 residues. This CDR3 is CARTDRSQETQYF. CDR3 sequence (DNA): TGCGCCAGGACCGACAGGTCCCAAGAGACCCAGTACTTC.

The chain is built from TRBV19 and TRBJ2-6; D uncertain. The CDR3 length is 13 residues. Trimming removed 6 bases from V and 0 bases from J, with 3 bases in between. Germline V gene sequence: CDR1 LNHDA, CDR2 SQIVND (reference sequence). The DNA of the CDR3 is TGTGCCAGTAGGTCCTCTGGGGCCAACGTCCTGACTTTC. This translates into CASRSSGANVLTF.

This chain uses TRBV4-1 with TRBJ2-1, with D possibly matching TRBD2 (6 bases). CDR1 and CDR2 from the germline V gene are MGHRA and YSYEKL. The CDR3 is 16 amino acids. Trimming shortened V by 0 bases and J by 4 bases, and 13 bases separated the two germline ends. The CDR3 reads CASSQETSTSYNEQFF. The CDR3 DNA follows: TGCGCCAGCAGCCAAGAAACTAGCACCAGTTACAATGAGCAGTTCTTC.

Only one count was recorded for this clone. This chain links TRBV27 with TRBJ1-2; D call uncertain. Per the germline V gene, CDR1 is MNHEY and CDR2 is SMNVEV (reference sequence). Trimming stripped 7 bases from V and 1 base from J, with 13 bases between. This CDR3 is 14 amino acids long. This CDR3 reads CASTPQGSNYGYTF. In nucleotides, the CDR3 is TGTGCCAGCACCCCGCAAGGGAGTAACTATGGCTACACCTTC.

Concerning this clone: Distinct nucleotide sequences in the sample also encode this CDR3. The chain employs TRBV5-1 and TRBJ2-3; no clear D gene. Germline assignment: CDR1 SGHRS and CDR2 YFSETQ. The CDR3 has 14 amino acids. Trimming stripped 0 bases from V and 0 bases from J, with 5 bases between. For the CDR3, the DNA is TGCGCCAGCAGCTTGGAACTTAGCACAGATACGCAGTATTTT. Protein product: CASSLELSTDTQYF.

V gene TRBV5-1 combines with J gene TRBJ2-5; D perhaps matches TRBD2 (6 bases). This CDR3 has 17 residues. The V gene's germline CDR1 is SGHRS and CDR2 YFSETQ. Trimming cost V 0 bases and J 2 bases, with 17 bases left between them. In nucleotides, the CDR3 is TGCGCCAGCAGCTTGGGTAGCGGACGGACAATTCAAGAGACCCAGTACTTC. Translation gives CASSLGSGRTIQETQYF.

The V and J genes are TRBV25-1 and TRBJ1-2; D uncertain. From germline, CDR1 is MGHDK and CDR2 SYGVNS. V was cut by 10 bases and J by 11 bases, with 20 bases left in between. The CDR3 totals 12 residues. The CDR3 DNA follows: TGTGCCACGGCGATCCGACACGACGCTTACACCTTC. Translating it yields CATAIRHDAYTF.

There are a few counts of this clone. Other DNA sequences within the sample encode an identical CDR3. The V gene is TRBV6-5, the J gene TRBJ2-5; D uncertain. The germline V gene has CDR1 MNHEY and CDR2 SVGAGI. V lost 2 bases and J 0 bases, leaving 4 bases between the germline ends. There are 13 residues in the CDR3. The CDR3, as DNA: TGTGCCAGCAGTTACCAGTACCAAGAGACCCAGTACTTC. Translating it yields CASSYQYQETQYF.

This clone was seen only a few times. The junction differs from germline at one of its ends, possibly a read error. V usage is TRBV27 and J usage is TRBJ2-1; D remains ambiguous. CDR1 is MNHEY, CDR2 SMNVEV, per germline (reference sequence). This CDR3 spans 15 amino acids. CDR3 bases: TGTGCCAGCAGTTTATCGTGGACCTCCAACAATGAGCAGTTCTTC. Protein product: CASSLSWTSNNEQFF.

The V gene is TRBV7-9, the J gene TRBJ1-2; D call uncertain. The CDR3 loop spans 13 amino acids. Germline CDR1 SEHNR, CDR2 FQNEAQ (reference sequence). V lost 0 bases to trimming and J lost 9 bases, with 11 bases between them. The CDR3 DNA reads TGTGCCAGCAGCTTAGCAACGACCGAGAGCTACACCTTC. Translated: CASSLATTESYTF.

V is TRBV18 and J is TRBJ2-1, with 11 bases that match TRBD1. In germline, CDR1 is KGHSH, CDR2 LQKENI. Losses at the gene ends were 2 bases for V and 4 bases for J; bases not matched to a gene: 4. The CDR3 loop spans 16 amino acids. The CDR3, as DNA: TGTGCCAGCTCACCATGGGACAGGGGGGTATACAATGAGCAGTTCTTC. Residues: CASSPWDRGVYNEQFF.

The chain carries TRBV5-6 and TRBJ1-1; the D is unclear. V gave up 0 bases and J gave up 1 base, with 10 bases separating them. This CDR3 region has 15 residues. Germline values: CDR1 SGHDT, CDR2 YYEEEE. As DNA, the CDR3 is TGTGCCAGCAGCTTGGATGGACGGGCGAACACTGAAGCTTTCTTT. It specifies CASSLDGRANTEAFF.

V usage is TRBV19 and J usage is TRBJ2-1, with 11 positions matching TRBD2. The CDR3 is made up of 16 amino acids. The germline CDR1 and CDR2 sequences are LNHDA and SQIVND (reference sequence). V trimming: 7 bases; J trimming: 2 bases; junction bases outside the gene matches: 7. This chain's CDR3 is CASNTLAGAPYNEQFF. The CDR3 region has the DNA TGTGCCAGTAACACACTAGCGGGGGCCCCCTACAATGAGCAGTTCTTC. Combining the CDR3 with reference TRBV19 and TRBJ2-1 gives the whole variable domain DGGITQSPKYLFRKEGQNVTLSCEQNLNHDAMYWYRQDPGQGLRLIYYSQIVNDFQKGDIAEGYSVSREKKESFPLTVTSAQKNPTAFYLCASNTLAGAPYNEQFFGPGTRLTVL.

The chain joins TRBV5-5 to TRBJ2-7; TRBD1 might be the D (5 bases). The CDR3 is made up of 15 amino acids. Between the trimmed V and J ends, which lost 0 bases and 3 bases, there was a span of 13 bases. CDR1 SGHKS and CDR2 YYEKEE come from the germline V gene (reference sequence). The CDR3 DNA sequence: TGTGCCAGCAGCTTGGATCCAGGGCCCCGCTACGAGCAGTACTTC. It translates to CASSLDPGPRYEQYF.

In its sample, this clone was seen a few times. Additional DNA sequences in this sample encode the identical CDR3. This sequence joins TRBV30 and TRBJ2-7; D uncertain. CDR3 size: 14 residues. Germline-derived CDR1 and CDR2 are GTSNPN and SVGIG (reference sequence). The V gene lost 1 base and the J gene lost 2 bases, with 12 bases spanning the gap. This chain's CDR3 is CAWSGPETTYEQYF. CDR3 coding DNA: TGTGCCTGGAGTGGTCCGGAAACGACCTACGAGCAGTACTTC. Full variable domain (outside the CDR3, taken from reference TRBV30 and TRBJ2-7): SQTIHQWPATLVQPVGSPLSLECTVEGTSNPNLYWYRQAAGRGLQLLFYSVGIGQISSEVPQNLSASRPQDRQFILSSKKLLLSDSGFYLCAWSGPETTYEQYFGPGTRLTVT.

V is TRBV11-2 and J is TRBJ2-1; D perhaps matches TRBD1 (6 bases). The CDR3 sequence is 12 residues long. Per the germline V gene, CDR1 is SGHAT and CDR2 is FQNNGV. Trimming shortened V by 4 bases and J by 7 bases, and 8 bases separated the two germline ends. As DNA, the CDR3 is TGTGCCAGCAGCTCACAGGGAAATGAGCAGTTCTTC. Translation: CASSSQGNEQFF. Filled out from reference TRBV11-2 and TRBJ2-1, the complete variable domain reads EAGVAQSPRYKIIEKRQSVAFWCNPISGHATLYWYQQILGQGPKLLIQFQNNGVVDDSQLPKDRFSAERLKGVDSTLKIQPAKLEDSAVYLCASSSQGNEQFFGPGTRLTVL.

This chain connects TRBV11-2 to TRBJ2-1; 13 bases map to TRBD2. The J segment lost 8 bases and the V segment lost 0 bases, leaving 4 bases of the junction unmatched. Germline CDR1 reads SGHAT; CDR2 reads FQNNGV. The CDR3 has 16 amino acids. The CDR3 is CASSLETSGGTYEQFF. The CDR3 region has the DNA TGTGCCAGCAGCTTAGAGACTAGCGGGGGGACTTATGAGCAGTTCTTC. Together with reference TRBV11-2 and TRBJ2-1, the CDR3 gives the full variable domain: EAGVAQSPRYKIIEKRQSVAFWCNPISGHATLYWYQQILGQGPKLLIQFQNNGVVDDSQLPKDRFSAERLKGVDSTLKIQPAKLEDSAVYLCASSLETSGGTYEQFFGPGTRLTVL.

The CDR3 protein is CASSPGTGGSYEQFF. The CDR3 DNA follows: TGTGCCAGCAGCCCCGGGACAGGGGGCTCTTATGAGCAGTTCTTC. This chain connects TRBV7-9 to TRBJ2-1; 12 bases match TRBD1. CDR3 length: 15 amino acids. Looked up from germline, CDR1 is SEHNR and CDR2 is FQNEAQ (reference sequence). V lost 5 bases to trimming and J lost 8 bases; unmatched junction nucleotides: 7.

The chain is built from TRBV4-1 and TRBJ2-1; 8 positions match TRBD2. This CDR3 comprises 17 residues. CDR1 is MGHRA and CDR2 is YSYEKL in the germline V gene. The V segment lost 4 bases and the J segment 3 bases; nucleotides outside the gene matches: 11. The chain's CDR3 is CASSLKFPSGLYNEQFF. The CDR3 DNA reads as TGCGCCAGCAGCCTCAAGTTCCCTAGCGGGCTCTACAATGAGCAGTTCTTC.

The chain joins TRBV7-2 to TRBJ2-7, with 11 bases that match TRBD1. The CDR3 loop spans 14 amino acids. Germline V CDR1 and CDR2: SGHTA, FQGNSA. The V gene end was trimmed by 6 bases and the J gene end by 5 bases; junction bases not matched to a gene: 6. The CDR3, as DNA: TGTGCCAGCAGTTTGCCGGGACAGGGGGACGAGCAGTACTTC. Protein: CASSLPGQGDEQYF. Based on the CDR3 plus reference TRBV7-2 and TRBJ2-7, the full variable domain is GAGVSQSPSNKVTEKGKDVELRCDPISGHTALYWYRQSLGQGLEFLIYFQGNSAPDKSGLPSDRFSAERTGGSVSTLTIQRTQQEDSAVYLCASSLPGQGDEQYFGPGTRLTVT.

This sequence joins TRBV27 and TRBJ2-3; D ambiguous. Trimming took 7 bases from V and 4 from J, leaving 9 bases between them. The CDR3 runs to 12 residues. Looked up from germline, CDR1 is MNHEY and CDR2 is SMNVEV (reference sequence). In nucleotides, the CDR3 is TGTGCCAGCACTAATCGCCCAGATACGCAGTATTTT. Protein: CASTNRPDTQYF.

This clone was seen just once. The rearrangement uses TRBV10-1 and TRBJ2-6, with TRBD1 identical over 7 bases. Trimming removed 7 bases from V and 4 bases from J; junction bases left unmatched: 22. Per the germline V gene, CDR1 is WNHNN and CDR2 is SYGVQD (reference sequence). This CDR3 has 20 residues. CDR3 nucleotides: TGCGCCAGCATTCCTCCACGAGGGGGACAGAGAAACCCCGGGGCCAACGTCCTGACTTTC. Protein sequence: CASIPPRGGQRNPGANVLTF.

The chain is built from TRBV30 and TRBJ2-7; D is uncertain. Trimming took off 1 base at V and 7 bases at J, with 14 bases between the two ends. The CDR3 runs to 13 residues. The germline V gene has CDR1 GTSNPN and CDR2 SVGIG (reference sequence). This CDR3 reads CAWSEGLGYEQYF. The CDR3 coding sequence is TGTGCCTGGAGTGAGGGATTGGGGTATGAGCAGTACTTC.

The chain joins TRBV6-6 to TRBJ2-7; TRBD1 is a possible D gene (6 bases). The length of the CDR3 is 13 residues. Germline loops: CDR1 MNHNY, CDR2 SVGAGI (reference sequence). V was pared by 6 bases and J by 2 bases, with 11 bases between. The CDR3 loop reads CASSPGHPYEQYF. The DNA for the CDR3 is TGTGCCAGCAGCCCGGGACACCCCTACGAGCAGTACTTC.

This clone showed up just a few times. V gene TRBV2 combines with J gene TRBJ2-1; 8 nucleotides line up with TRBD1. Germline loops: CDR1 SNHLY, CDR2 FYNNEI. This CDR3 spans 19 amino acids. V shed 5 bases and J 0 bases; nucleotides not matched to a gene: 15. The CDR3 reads CASSPGQVMRGVSYNEQFF. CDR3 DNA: TGTGCCAGCAGTCCGGGACAGGTGATGCGGGGAGTCTCCTACAATGAGCAGTTCTTC.